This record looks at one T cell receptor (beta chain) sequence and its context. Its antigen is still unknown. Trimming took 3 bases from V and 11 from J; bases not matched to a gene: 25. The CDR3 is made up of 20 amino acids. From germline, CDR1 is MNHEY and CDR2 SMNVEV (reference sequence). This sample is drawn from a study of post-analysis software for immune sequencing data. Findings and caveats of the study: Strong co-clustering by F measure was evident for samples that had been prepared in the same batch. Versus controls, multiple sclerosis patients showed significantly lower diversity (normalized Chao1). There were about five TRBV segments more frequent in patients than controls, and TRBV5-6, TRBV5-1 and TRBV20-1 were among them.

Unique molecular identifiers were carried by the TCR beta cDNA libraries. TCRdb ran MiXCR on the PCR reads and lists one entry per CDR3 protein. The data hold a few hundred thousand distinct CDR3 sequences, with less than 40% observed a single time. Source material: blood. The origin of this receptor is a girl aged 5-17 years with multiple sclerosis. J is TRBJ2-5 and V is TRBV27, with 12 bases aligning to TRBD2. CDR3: CASSLGLVASGGAYGGEQYF. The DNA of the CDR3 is TGTGCCAGCAGTTTGGGTCTCGTGGCTAGCGGGGGGGCCTATGGAGGTGAGCAGTACTTC.